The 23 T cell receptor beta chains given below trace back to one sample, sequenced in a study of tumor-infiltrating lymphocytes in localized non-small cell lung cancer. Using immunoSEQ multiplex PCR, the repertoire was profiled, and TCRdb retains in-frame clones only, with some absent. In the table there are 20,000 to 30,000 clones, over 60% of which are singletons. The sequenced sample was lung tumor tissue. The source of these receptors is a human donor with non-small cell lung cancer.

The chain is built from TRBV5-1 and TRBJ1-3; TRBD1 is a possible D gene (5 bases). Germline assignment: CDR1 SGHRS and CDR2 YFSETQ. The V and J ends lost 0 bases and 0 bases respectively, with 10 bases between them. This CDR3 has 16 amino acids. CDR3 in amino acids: CASSLAGPSSGNTIYF. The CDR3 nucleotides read TGCGCCAGCAGCTTGGCGGGGCCCAGCTCTGGAAACACCATATATTTT.

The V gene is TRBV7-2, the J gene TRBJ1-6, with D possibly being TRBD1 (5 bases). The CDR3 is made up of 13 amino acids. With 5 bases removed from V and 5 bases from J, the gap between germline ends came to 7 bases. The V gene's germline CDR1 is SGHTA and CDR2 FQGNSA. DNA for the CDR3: TGTGCCAGCAGCCGGGGGAATAATTCACCCCTCCACTTT. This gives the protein CASSRGNNSPLHF.

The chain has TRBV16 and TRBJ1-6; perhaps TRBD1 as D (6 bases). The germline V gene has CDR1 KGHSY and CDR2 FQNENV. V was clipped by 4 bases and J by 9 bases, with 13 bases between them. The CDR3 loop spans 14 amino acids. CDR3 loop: CASSLTGRISPLHF. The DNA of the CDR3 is TGTGCCAGCAGCCTAACAGGGAGGATTTCACCCCTCCACTTT.

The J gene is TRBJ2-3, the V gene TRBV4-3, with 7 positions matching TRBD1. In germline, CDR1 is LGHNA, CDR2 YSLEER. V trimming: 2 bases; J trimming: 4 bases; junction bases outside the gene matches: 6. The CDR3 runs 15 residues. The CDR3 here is CASSQSRQGSDTQYF. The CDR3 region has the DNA TGCGCCAGCAGCCAATCCCGACAGGGTTCAGATACGCAGTATTTT.

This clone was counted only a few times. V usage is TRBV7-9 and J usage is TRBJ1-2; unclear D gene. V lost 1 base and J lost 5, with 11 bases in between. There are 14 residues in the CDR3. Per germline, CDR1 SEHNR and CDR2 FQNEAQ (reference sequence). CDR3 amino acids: CASSLEAGVYGYTF. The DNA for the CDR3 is TGTGCCAGCAGCTTAGAAGCAGGTGTTTATGGCTACACCTTC.

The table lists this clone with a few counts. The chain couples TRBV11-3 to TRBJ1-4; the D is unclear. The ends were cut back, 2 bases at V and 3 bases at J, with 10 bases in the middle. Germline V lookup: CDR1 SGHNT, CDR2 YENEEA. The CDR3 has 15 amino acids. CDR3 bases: TGTGCCAGCAGCTTAATGGCCCAAGCTAATGAAAAACTGTTTTTT. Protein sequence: CASSLMAQANEKLFF. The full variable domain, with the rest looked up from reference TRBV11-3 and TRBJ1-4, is EAGVVQSPRYKIIEKKQPVAFWCNPISGHNTLYWYLQNLGQGPELLIRYENEEAVDDSQLPKDRFSAERLKGVDSTLKIQPAELGDSAVYLCASSLMAQANEKLFFGSGTQLSVL.

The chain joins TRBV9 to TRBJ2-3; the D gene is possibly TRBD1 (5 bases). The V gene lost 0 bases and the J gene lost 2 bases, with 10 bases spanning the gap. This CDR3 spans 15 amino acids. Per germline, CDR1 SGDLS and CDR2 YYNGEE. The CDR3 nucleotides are TGTGCCAGCAGCGTAGGATTCAGGGTCACAGATACGCAGTATTTT. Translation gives CASSVGFRVTDTQYF.

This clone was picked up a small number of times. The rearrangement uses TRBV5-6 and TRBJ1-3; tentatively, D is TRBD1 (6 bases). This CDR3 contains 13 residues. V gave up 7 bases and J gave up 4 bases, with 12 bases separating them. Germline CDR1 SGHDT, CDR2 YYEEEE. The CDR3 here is CASSQGTGNTIYF. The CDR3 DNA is TGTGCCAGCTCACAGGGAACGGGAAACACCATATATTTT.

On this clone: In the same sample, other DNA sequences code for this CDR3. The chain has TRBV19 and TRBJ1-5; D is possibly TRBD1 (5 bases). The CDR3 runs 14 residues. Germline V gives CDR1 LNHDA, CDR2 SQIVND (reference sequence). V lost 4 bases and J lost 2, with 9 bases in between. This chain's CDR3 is CASSNGGGNQPQHF. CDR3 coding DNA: TGTGCCAGTAGTAATGGAGGGGGCAATCAGCCCCAGCATTTT.

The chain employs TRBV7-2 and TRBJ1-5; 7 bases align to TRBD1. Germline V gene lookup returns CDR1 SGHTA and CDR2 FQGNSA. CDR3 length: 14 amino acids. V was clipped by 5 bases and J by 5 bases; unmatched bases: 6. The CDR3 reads CASSLYRGDQPQHF. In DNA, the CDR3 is TGTGCCAGCAGCCTCTACAGGGGAGATCAGCCCCAGCATTTT.

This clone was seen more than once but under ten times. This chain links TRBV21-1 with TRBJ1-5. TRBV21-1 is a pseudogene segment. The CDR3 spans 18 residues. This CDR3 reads CASSRTSVSKAGHQPQHF. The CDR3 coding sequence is TGTGCCAGCAGCCGGACGTCCGTATCAAAGGCGGGGCATCAGCCCCAGCATTTT.

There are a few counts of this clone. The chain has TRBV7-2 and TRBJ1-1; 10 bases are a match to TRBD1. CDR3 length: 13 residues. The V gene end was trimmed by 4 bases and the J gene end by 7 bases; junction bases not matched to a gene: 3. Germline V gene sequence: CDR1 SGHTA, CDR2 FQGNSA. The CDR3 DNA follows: TGTGCCAGCAGCTACGGGACAGGGGATGAAGCTTTCTTT. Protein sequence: CASSYGTGDEAFF. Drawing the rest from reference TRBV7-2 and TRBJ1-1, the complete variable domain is GAGVSQSPSNKVTEKGKDVELRCDPISGHTALYWYRQSLGQGLEFLIYFQGNSAPDKSGLPSDRFSAERTGGSVSTLTIQRTQQEDSAVYLCASSYGTGDEAFFGQGTRLTVV.

CDR3 amino acids: CAISEVTNYGYTF. The DNA for the CDR3 is TGTGCCATCAGTGAAGTCACTAACTATGGCTACACCTTC. The J gene is TRBJ1-2, the V gene TRBV10-3, with D unclear. Germline CDR1 ENHRY, CDR2 SYGVKD. The CDR3 is 13 residues long. V was shortened by 3 bases and J by 0 bases, with 5 bases between the two germline ends.

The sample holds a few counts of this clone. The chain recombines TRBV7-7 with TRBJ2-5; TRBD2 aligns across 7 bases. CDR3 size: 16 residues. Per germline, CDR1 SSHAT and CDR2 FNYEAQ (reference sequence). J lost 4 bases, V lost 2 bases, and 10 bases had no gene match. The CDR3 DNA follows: TGTGCCAGCAGCTTACGCACCGCGGGGGTGGTAGAGACCCAGTACTTC. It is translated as CASSLRTAGVVETQYF.

CDR3 nucleotides: TGTGCCTGCTCTGGCGGTACCGGGACAGGGGTGGGTGGCTACACCTTC. Protein: CACSGGTGTGVGGYTF. This chain uses TRBV5-6 with TRBJ1-2, with 10 bases that match TRBD1. V lost 10 bases to trimming and J lost 7 bases; unmatched junction nucleotides: 19. Per germline, CDR1 SGHDT and CDR2 YYEEEE. This CDR3 is built from 16 residues. Drawing the rest from reference TRBV5-6 and TRBJ1-2, the complete variable domain is DAGVTQSPTHLIKTRGQQVTLRCSPKSGHDTVSWYQQALGQGPQFIFQYYEEEERQRGNFPDRFSGHQFPNYSSELNVNALLLGDSALYLCACSGGTGTGVGGYTFGSGTRLTVV.

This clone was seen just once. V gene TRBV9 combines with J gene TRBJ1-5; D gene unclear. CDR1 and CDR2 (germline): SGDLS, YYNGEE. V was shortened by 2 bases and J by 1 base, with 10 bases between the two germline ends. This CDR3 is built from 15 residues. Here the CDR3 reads CASSVTAESNQPQHF. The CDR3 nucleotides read TGTGCCAGCAGCGTCACAGCGGAGAGCAATCAGCCCCAGCATTTT. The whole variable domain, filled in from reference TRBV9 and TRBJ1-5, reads DSGVTQTPKHLITATGQRVTLRCSPRSGDLSVYWYQQSLDQGLQFLIQYYNGEERAKGNILERFSAQQFPDLHSELNLSSLELGDSALYFCASSVTAESNQPQHFGDGTRLSIL.

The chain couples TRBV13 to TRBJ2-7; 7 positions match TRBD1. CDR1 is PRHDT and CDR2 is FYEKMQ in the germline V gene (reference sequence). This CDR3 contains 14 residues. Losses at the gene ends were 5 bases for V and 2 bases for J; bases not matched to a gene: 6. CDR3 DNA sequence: TGTGCCAGCAGCACGGGACAGAGTCCCTACGAGCAGTACTTC. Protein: CASSTGQSPYEQYF.

CDR3 in DNA: TGCGCCAGCAGTTCTCAGGGTGGTGAGCAGTTCTTC. Its protein product is CASSSQGGEQFF. This chain links TRBV5-1 with TRBJ2-1, with D perhaps matching TRBD1 (5 bases). V lost 5 bases, J lost 9 bases, and 12 bases lay in between. This CDR3 comprises 12 residues. CDR1 is SGHRS and CDR2 is YFSETQ in the germline V gene.

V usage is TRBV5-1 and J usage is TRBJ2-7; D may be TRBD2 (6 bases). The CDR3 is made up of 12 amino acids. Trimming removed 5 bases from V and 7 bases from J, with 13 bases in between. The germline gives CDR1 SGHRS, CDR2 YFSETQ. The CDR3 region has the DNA TGCGCCAGCAGGGAGGGAATGAGTGAGCAGTACTTC. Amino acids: CASREGMSEQYF.

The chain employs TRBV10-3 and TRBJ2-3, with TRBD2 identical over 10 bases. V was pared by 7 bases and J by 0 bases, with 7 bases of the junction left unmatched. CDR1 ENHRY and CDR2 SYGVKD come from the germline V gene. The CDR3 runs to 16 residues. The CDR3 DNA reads TGTGCCATCACAGAGCGGGGGGGAGCTAGCACAGATACGCAGTATTTT. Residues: CAITERGGASTDTQYF.

The CDR3 coding sequence is TGTGCCAGCAGTAGACTAGCGGGCAGCCAAGAGACCCAGTACTTC. Protein product: CASSRLAGSQETQYF. V and J are TRBV7-3 and TRBJ2-5; 10 nucleotides line up with TRBD2. Losses at the gene ends were 6 bases for V and 1 base for J; bases not matched to a gene: 5. Germline V gives CDR1 SGHTA, CDR2 FQGTGA. This CDR3 is 15 amino acids long.

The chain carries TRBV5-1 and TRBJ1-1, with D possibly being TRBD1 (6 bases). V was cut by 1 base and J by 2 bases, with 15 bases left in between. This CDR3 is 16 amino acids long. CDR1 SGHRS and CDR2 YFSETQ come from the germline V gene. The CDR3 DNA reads TGCGCCAGCAGCTTGAGGGGAGGGGGTACAAACACTGAAGCTTTCTTT. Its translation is CASSLRGGGTNTEAFF.

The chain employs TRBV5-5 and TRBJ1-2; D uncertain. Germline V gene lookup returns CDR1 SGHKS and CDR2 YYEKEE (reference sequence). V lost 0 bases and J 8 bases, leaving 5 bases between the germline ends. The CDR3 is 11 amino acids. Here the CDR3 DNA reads TGTGCCAGCAGCTTGGTCGGAGGCTACACCTTC. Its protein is CASSLVGGYTF.